This T cell receptor beta chain was observed in a study of beta chain features in type 1 diabetes. This CDR3 has 15 residues. V lost 0 bases and J 4 bases, leaving 13 bases between the germline ends. Looked up from germline, CDR1 is SGHRS and CDR2 is YFSETQ. Study results and caveats: The influence of HLA type on TCRB rearrangement stayed undetermined.

CD45RO/CCR7/CD25/CD127/CD95/CD27 staining was used to isolate CD4+ naive, central memory, regulatory and stem cell-like memory cells by sorting. cDNA synthesis used the whole RNA isolate, giving expressed TCRB sequences. The data were produced by immunoSEQ multiplex PCR, yet TCRdb's version contains in-frame clones alone and is incomplete. Seen here are around 170,000 clones, about 9.1% observed once, and the top ten hold 2% to 2.5%. This clone was detected only a few times. The antigen remains unidentified. The chain employs TRBV5-1 and TRBJ1-2; D might be TRBD1 (6 bases). The TCR sequence derives from a woman aged 18-30 years in good health. The material sequenced was central memory CD4+ T cells from blood. CDR3 loop: CASSLEAGAIYGYTF. The CDR3 nucleotides are TGCGCCAGCAGCTTGGAGGCAGGGGCAATCTATGGCTACACCTTC.